Detailed here is one T cell receptor beta chain. A read error may produce the germline difference seen at one junction end. The sample is drawn from a study of T cell changes during pregnancy in multiple sclerosis. Sequencing was performed with immunoSEQ multiplex PCR; in TCRdb, only in-frame clones are kept and a portion is missing. The sample holds 40,000 to 60,000 clones, roughly 92% seen once. The material sequenced was CD4+ T cells from peripheral blood mononuclear cells, taken in the third trimester of pregnancy. The TCR was taken from a female donor with multiple sclerosis, enrolled in a pregnancy study.

CDR3 in amino acids: CASSLRHPTGGNVLTF. CDR3 in DNA: TGTGCCAGCAGCTTACGCCACCCGACAGGGGGCAACGTCCTGACTTTC. This chain joins TRBV7-3 and TRBJ2-6; 9 bases match TRBD1. The CDR3 consists of 16 residues. From germline, CDR1 is SGHTA and CDR2 FQGTGA. Complete variable domain (other parts from reference TRBV7-3 and TRBJ2-6): GAGVSQTPSNKVTEKGKYVELRCDPISGHTALYWYRQSLGQGPEFLIYFQGTGAADDSGLPNDRFFAVRPEGSVSTLKIQRTERGDSAVYLCASSLRHPTGGNVLTFGAGSRLTVL.